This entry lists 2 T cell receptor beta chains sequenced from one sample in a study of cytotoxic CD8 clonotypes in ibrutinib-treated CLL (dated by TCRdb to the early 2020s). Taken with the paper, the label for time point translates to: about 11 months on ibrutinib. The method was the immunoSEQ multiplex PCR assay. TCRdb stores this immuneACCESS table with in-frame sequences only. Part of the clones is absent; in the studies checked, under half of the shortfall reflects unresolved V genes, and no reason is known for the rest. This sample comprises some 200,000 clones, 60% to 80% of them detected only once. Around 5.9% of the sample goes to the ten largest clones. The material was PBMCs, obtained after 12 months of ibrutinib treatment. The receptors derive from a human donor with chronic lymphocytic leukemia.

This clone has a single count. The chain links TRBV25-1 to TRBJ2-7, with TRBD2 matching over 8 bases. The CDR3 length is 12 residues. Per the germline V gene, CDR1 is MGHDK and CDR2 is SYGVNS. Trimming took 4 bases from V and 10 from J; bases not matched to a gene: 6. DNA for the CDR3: TGTGCCAGCAGTGGCACTAGCGGAGTCCAGTACTTC. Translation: CASSGTSGVQYF.

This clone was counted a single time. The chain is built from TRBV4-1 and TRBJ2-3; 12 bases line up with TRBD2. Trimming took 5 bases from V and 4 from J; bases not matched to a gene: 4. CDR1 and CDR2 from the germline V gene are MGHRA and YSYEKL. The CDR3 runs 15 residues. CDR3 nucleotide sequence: TGCGCCAGCAGCAAGACTAGCGGGGGACCAGATACGCAGTATTTT. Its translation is CASSKTSGGPDTQYF.